A selection of T cell receptor beta chains follows, all from one sample in a study of blood T cell repertoires in COVID-19. Clones were read by immunoSEQ multiplex PCR, and TCRdb kept only the in-frame ones, dropping some. This table has some 120,000 clones, approximately 83% appearing once. Sequencing was carried out using peripheral blood. All receptors derive from a woman older than 75 with acute or convalescent COVID-19. Each CDR3 is given with its conserved first and last residue. Fields, in order: J gene, D gene, clone size, V gene, CDR3 protein, CDR3 DNA. The D gene is left open where the match is weak. Clone size is shown for a subset of rows, as once, few, many or a class of expanded clone.

>TRBJ1-2|TRBD1|NA|TRBV3-1/TRBV3-2
CASSRTGKVYDGYTF
TGTGCCAGCAGCCGGACAGGGAAGGTGTACGATGGCTACACCTTC
>TRBJ1-4|TRBD1|NA|TRBV6-5
CASSPGTATNEKLFF
TGTGCCAGCAGCCCAGGGACAGCAACTAATGAAAAACTGTTTTTT
>TRBJ2-3|TRBD2|NA|TRBV20-1
CSASSLAGGTDTQYF
TGCAGTGCTAGTTCCCTAGCGGGGGGCACAGATACGCAGTATTTT
>TRBJ1-2|TRBD1|once|TRBV19
CASSITGGDYGYTF
TGTGCCAGTAGTATCACAGGGGGGGACTATGGCTACACCTTC
>TRBJ1-2|NA|once|TRBV4-1
CASSQDQVGTDYGYTF
TGCGCCAGCAGCCAAGATCAGGTAGGAACCGACTATGGCTACACCTTC
>TRBJ2-5|TRBD2|once|TRBV5-1
CASTISGGSTSGIQYF
TGCGCCAGCACCATCTCCGGGGGGTCCACCTCGGGGATCCAGTACTTC
>TRBJ1-2|NA|NA|TRBV9
CASSGGFGYTF
TGTGCCAGCAGCGGGGGCTTTGGCTACACCTTC
>TRBJ1-1|NA|NA|TRBV7-8
CASRPRWHGNTEAFF
TGTGCCAGCAGGCCTAGGTGGCACGGTAACACTGAAGCTTTCTTT
>TRBJ1-2|NA|NA|TRBV27
CASSFLAAYGYTF
TGTGCCAGCAGTTTCCTGGCGGCCTATGGCTACACCTTC
>TRBJ1-1|TRBD1|NA|TRBV29-1
CSVEAQGAVTEAFF
TGCAGCGTTGAAGCACAGGGGGCTGTCACTGAAGCTTTCTTT
>TRBJ1-3|TRBD1|once|TRBV28
CASSSDRGGHTIYF
TGTGCCAGCAGTTCGGACAGGGGCGGACACACCATATATTTT
>TRBJ1-5|TRBD1|NA|TRBV6-2/TRBV6-3
CASSHRGPNQPQHF
TGTGCCAGCAGCCACAGGGGCCCCAATCAGCCCCAGCATTTT
>TRBJ1-2|TRBD1|NA|TRBV5-1
CASSNGRTGPYGYTF
TGCGCCAGCAGCAATGGAAGGACAGGTCCCTATGGCTACACCTTC
>TRBJ1-6|NA|once|TRBV6-5
CASSYKRNSPLHF
TGTGCCAGCAGTTACAAGAGGAATTCACCCCTCCACTTT
>TRBJ2-1|NA|NA|TRBV9
CASSPRLGNNEQFF
TGTGCCAGCAGTCCGAGACTAGGGAATAATGAGCAGTTCTTC
>TRBJ1-2|NA|NA|TRBV7-3
CASSPTGGAGYTF
TGTGCCAGCAGCCCGACCGGAGGGGCCGGCTACACCTTC
>TRBJ2-1|NA|once|TRBV5-4
CASSLEVASDEQFF
TGTGCCAGCAGCTTGGAAGTGGCTAGCGATGAGCAGTTCTTC
>TRBJ2-3|NA|NA|TRBV3-1/TRBV3-2
CASSPGLVSADTQYF
TGTGCCAGCAGCCCTGGCCTCGTATCCGCAGATACGCAGTATTTT
>TRBJ1-1|NA|NA|TRBV28
CASSEPSGAFF
TGTGCCAGCAGTGAGCCGTCCGGAGCTTTCTTT
>TRBJ2-1|TRBD1|once|TRBV5-1
CASSLAVPGQSSLDEQFF
TGCGCCAGCAGCTTGGCCGTCCCGGGACAGTCGTCTCTGGATGAGCAGTTCTTC
>TRBJ1-1|NA|NA|TRBV10-2
CASKDGPTVDTEAFF
TGCGCCAGCAAGGACGGGCCGACAGTGGACACTGAAGCTTTCTTT
>TRBJ2-2|NA|NA|TRBV28
CASSTGGSVGELFF
TGTGCCAGCAGTACCGGCGGGTCGGTCGGGGAGCTGTTTTTT
>TRBJ1-1|NA|NA|TRBV7-9
CASSLVGHAAEAFF
TGTGCCAGCAGCTTAGTTGGACACGCTGCTGAAGCTTTCTTT
>TRBJ1-2|TRBD1|NA|TRBV6-1
CASSERSGQGTYGYTF
TGTGCCAGCAGTGAGCGCTCGGGACAGGGGACTTATGGCTACACCTTC
>TRBJ1-2|NA|few|TRBV28
CASSFSGGNGYTF
TGTGCCAGCAGTTTCTCAGGAGGGAATGGCTACACCTTC
>TRBJ2-6|TRBD1|NA|TRBV7-8
CASSFRGGAGANVLTF
TGTGCCAGCAGCTTTCGAGGGGGCGCGGGGGCCAACGTCCTGACTTTC
>TRBJ1-1|TRBD1|NA|TRBV6-4
CASSAEQGAEAFF
TGTGCCAGCAGTGCGGAACAGGGGGCTGAAGCTTTCTTT
>TRBJ2-3|TRBD2|NA|TRBV5-1
CASRTGLAGMRRTDTQYF
TGCGCCAGCAGGACGGGACTAGCGGGAATGAGACGCACAGATACGCAGTATTTT
>TRBJ1-2|TRBD1|NA|TRBV7-9
CASSLRDRDGDGYTF
TGTGCCAGCAGCTTACGGGACAGGGATGGAGATGGCTACACCTTC
>TRBJ1-1|TRBD1|NA|TRBV18
CASSLGTGETEAFF
TGTGCCAGCTCCCTCGGGACAGGGGAAACTGAAGCTTTCTTT
>TRBJ2-3|NA|NA|TRBV12-3/TRBV12-4
CATSRSRGDTQYF
TGTGCCACCAGCCGATCCAGGGGAGATACGCAGTATTTT
>TRBJ1-1|NA|NA|TRBV7-2
CASSPQGRVTEAFF
TGTGCCAGCAGCCCTCAGGGTAGGGTAACTGAAGCTTTCTTT
>TRBJ1-2|TRBD1|NA|TRBV18
CASSPSGQGIRGYTF
TGTGCCAGCTCGCCCTCGGGACAGGGTATTCGGGGCTACACCTTC